The entry below describes one T cell receptor (beta chain). Trimming took off 7 bases at V and 4 bases at J, with 11 bases between the two ends. Germline V gives CDR1 MNHEY, CDR2 SMNVEV (reference sequence). This CDR3 comprises 14 residues. Some clones are missing from TCRdb's copy, which holds only in-frame ones; the method was immunoSEQ multiplex PCR. The profile shows around 110,000 clones, 75% to 95% of them singletons. These data belong to a study of T cell responses to AZD1222 COVID-19 vaccine. This clonotype originated in an adult who received the AZD1222 COVID-19 vaccine. The specimen comprised peripheral blood, sampled 28 days after the second AZD1222 dose. V and J are TRBV27 and TRBJ1-6; weak D call: TRBD1 (5 bases). CDR3 nucleotides: TGTGCCAGCACTCCGGGACGGTATAATTCACCCCTCCACTTT. As protein: CASTPGRYNSPLHF.